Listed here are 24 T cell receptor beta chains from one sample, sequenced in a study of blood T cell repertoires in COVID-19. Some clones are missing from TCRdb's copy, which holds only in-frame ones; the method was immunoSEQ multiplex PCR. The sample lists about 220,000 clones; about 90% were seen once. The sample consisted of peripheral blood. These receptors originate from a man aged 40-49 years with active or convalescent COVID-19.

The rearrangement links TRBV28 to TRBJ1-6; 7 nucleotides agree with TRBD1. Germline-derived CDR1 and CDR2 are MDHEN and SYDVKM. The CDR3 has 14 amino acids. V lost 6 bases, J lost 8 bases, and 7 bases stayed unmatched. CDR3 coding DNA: TGTGCCAGCAGGCTCGGGACAGTGGATTCACCCCTCCACTTT. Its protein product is CASRLGTVDSPLHF.

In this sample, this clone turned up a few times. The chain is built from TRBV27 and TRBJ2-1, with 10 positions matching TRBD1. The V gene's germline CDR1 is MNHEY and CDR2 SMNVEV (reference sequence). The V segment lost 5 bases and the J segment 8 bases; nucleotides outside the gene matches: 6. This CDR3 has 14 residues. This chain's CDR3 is CASSRTGGYDEQFF. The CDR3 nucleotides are TGTGCCAGCAGTAGGACAGGGGGTTACGATGAGCAGTTCTTC.

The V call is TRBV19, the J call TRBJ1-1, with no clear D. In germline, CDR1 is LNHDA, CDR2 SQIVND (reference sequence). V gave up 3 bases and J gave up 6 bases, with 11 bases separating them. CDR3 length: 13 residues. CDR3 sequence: CASSIGLPAEAFF. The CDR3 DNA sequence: TGTGCCAGTAGTATTGGGCTGCCGGCTGAAGCTTTCTTT. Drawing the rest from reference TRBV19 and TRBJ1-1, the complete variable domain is DGGITQSPKYLFRKEGQNVTLSCEQNLNHDAMYWYRQDPGQGLRLIYYSQIVNDFQKGDIAEGYSVSREKKESFPLTVTSAQKNPTAFYLCASSIGLPAEAFFGQGTRLTVV.

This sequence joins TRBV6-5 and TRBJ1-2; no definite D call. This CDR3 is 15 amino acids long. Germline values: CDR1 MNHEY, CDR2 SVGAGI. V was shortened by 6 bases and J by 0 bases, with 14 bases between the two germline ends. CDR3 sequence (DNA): TGTGCCAGCAGGGTGGTCCAGTTTTCTAACTATGGCTACACCTTC. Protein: CASRVVQFSNYGYTF.

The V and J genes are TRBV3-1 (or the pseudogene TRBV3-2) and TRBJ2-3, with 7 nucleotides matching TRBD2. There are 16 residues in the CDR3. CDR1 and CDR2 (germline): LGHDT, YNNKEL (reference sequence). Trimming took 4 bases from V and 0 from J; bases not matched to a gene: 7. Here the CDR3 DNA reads TGTGCCAGCAGCCCACGTGGGGGGGATAGCACAGATACGCAGTATTTT. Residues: CASSPRGGDSTDTQYF.

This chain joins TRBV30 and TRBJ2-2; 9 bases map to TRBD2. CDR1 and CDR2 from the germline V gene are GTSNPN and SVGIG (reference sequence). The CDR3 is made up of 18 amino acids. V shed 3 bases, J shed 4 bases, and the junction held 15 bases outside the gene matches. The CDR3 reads CAWRPPGAGGLSTGELFF. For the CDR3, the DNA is TGTGCCTGGAGGCCCCCGGGAGCGGGAGGATTAAGCACCGGGGAGCTGTTTTTT.

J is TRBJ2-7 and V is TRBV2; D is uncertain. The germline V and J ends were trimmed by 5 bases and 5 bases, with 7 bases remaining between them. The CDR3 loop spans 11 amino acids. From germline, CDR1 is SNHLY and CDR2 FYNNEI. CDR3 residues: CASSLGDEQYF. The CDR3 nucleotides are TGTGCCAGCAGTCTAGGTGACGAGCAGTACTTC.

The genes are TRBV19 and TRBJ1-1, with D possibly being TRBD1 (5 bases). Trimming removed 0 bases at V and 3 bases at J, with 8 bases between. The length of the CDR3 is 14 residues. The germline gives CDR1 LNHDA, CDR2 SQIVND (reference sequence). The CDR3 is CASSIDREDTEAFF. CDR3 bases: TGTGCCAGTAGTATAGACAGGGAGGACACTGAAGCTTTCTTT.

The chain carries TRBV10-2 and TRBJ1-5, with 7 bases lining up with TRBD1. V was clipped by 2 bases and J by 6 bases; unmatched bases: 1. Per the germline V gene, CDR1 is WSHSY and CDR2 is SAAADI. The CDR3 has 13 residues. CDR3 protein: CASSEEGAQPQHF. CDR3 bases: TGCGCCAGCAGTGAGGAGGGGGCTCAGCCCCAGCATTTT.

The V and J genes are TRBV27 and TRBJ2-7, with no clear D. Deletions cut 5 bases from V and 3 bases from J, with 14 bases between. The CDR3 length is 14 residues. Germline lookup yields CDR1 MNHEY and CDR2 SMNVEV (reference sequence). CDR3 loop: CASSPRDKIYEQYF. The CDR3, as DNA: TGTGCCAGCAGTCCTCGCGACAAGATCTACGAGCAGTACTTC.

CDR3 sequence: CASSESRTTDTQYF. CDR3 bases: TGCGCCAGCAGTGAGTCGAGAACTACAGATACGCAGTATTTT. The rearrangement uses TRBV10-1 and TRBJ2-3; the D is unclear. Germline V lookup: CDR1 WNHNN, CDR2 SYGVQD (reference sequence). The length of the CDR3 is 14 residues. Trimming took off 0 bases at V and 3 bases at J, with 7 bases between the two ends.

The CDR3: CASSLTGNSNQPQHF. The CDR3 bases are TGCGCCAGCAGCTTGACAGGGAATAGCAATCAGCCCCAGCATTTT. The rearrangement uses TRBV5-1 and TRBJ1-5, with a tentative D call TRBD1 (6 bases). V was clipped by 1 base and J by 0 bases, with 8 bases between them. CDR3 size: 15 residues. Germline V lookup: CDR1 SGHRS, CDR2 YFSETQ. Together with reference TRBV5-1 and TRBJ1-5, the CDR3 gives the full variable domain: KAGVTQTPRYLIKTRGQQVTLSCSPISGHRSVSWYQQTPGQGLQFLFEYFSETQRNKGNFPGRFSGRQFSNSRSEMNVSTLELGDSALYLCASSLTGNSNQPQHFGDGTRLSIL.

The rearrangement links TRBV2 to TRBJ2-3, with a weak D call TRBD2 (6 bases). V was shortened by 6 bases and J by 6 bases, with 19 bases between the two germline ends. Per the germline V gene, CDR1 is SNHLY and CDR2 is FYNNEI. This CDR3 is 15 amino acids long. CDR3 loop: CASRRTTIWSDTQYF. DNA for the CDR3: TGTGCCAGCAGACGGACTACCATTTGGAGTGATACGCAGTATTTT.

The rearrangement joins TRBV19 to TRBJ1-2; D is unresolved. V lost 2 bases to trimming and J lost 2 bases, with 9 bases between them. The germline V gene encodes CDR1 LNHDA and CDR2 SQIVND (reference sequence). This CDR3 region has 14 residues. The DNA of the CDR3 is TGTGCCAGTAGTATAATGAACAGCAACTATGGCTACACCTTC. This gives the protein CASSIMNSNYGYTF. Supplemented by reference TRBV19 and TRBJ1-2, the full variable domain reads DGGITQSPKYLFRKEGQNVTLSCEQNLNHDAMYWYRQDPGQGLRLIYYSQIVNDFQKGDIAEGYSVSREKKESFPLTVTSAQKNPTAFYLCASSIMNSNYGYTFGSGTRLTVV.

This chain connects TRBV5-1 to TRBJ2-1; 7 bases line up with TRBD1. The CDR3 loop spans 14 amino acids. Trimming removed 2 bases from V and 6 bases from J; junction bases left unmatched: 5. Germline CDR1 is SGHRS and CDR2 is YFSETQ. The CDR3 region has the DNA TGCGCCAGCAGCTTTCAATCAGGGGGCAATGAGCAGTTCTTC. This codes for CASSFQSGGNEQFF.

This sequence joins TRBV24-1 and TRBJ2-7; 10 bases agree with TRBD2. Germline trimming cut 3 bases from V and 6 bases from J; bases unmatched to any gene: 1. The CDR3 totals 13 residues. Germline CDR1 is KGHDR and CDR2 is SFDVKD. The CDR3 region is CATSDRTSGEQYF. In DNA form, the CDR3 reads TGTGCCACCAGTGATCGGACTAGCGGCGAGCAGTACTTC.

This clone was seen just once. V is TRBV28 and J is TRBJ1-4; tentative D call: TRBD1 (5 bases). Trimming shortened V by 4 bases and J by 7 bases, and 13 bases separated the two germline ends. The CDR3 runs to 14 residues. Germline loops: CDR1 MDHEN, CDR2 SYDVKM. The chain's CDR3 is CASSYFREVEKLFF. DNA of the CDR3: TGTGCCAGCAGTTATTTCAGGGAAGTTGAAAAACTGTTTTTT.

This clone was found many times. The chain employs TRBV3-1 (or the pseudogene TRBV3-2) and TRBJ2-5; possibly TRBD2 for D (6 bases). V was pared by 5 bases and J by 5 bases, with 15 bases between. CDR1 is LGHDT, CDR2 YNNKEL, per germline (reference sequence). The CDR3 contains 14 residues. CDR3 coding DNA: TGTGCCAGCAGCATCCTCGGGAGTGGGGAGACCCAGTACTTC. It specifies CASSILGSGETQYF.

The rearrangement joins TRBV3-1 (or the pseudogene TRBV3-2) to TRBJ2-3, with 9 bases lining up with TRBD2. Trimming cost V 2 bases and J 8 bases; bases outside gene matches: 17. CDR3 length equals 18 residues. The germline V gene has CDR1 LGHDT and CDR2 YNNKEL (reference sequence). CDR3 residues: CASSQFPLAGRDRSTQYF. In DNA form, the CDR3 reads TGTGCCAGCAGCCAATTCCCCCTAGCGGGGAGGGATAGGAGTACGCAGTATTTT.

CDR3 loop: CASSRDRGHEKLFF. The CDR3 region has the DNA TGTGCCAGCAGCCGGGACAGGGGGCATGAAAAACTGTTTTTT. The chain carries TRBV5-4 and TRBJ1-4; 12 bases agree with TRBD1. The junction had 1 base not matched to a gene; V was cut back by 4 bases and J by 6 bases. CDR3 length: 14 residues. Germline V gives CDR1 SGHNT, CDR2 YYREEE (reference sequence). Variable domain in full (rest from reference TRBV5-4 and TRBJ1-4): ETGVTQSPTHLIKTRGQQVTLRCSSQSGHNTVSWYQQALGQGPQFIFQYYREEENGRGNFPPRFSGLQFPNYSSELNVNALELDDSALYLCASSRDRGHEKLFFGSGTQLSVL.

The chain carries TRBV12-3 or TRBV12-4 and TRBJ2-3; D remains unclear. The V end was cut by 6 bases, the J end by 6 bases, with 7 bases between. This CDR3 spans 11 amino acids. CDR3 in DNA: TGTGCCAGCAGCCCTTATGATACGCAGTATTTT. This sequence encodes CASSPYDTQYF.

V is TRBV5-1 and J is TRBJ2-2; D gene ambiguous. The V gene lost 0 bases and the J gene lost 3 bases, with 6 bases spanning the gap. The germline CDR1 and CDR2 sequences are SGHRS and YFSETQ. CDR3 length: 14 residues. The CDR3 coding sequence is TGCGCCAGCAGCTTGGTCCCAGACACCGGGGAGCTGTTTTTT. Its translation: CASSLVPDTGELFF.

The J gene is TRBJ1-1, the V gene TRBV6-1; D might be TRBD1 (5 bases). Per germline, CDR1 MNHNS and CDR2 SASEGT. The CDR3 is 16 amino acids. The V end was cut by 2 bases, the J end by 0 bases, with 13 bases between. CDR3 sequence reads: CASSEWGSSLNTEAFF. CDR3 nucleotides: TGTGCCAGCAGTGAATGGGGCAGCTCCCTGAACACTGAAGCTTTCTTT.

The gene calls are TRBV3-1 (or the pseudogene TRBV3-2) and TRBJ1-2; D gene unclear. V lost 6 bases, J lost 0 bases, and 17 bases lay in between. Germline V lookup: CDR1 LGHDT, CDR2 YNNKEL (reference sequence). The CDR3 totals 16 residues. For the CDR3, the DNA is TGTGCCAGCAGGCGAACGGGGAGACAAACTAACTATGGCTACACCTTC. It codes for CASRRTGRQTNYGYTF.